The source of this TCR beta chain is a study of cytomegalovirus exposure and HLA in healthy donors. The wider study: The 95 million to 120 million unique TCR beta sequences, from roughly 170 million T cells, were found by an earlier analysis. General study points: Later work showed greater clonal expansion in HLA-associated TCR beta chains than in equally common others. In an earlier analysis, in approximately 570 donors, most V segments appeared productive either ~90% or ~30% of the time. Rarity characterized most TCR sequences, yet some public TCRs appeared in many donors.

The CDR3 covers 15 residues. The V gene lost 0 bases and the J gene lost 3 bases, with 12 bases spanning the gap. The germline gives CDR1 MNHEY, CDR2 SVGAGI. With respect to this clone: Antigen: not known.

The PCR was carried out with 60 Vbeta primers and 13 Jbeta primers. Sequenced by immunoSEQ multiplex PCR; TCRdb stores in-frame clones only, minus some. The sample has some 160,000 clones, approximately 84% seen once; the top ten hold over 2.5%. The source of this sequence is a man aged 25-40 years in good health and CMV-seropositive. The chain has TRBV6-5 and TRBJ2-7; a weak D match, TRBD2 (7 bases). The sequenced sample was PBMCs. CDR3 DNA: TGTGCCAGCAGTTACTCCGTAGGGGGGGGCTACGAGCAGTACTTC. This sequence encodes CASSYSVGGGYEQYF.